These 25 T cell receptor beta chains came from one sample sequenced in a study. Tregs were sorted as CD4+CD25+CD127-/low cells. In TCRdb, the 5' RACE reads were re-called with MiXCR into one record per CDR3 protein. Among 9,500 to 10,000 distinct CDR3 sequences listed, around 13% were seen once. Sequencing was performed on Tregs sorted from blood. Receptor source: a female donor with breast cancer.

This clonotype occurred many times. The rearrangement uses TRBV5-1 and TRBJ1-1; D is unresolved. Looked up from germline, CDR1 is SGHRS and CDR2 is YFSETQ. Trimming pared 2 bases from V and 4 bases from J, leaving 9 bases between. CDR3 length: 13 residues. The CDR3 bases are TGCGCCAGCAGCTTATCAGAGGCCACTGAAGCTTTCTTT. Translation gives CASSLSEATEAFF.

Details on this clonotype: Possible read error: a much larger clone is one base away. J is TRBJ2-2 and V is TRBV5-1; D may be TRBD2 (5 bases). Germline V gives CDR1 SGHRS, CDR2 YFSETQ. The CDR3 sequence is 13 residues long. The CDR3 here is CASSLPATGELLF. CDR3 bases: TGCGCCAGCAGCTTGCCTGCCACCGGGGAGCTGCTTTTT.

The chain combines TRBV5-1 with TRBJ1-2; the D is unclear. The ends were cut back, 0 bases at V and 1 base at J, with 7 bases in the middle. The CDR3 runs to 14 residues. Germline lookup yields CDR1 SGHRS and CDR2 YFSETQ. CDR3 bases: TGCGCCAGCAGCTTGGTCGGCAATAACTATGGCTACACCTTC. This sequence encodes CASSLVGNNYGYTF.

This clonotype is labeled medium-sized (0.01 to 0.1%). This chain uses TRBV12-3 or TRBV12-4 with TRBJ1-3; D not certain. The length of the CDR3 is 15 residues. Trimming stripped 6 bases from V and 0 bases from J, with 12 bases between. The CDR3 loop is CASRSQETSGNTIYF. The CDR3 DNA reads as TGTGCCAGCAGATCTCAGGAGACCTCTGGAAACACCATATATTTT.

This clonotype is medium-sized (0.01 to 0.1%) by share. This sequence joins TRBV2 and TRBJ2-7; 7 bases map to TRBD1. The germline CDR1 and CDR2 sequences are SNHLY and FYNNEI. This CDR3 has 14 amino acids. V dropped 4 bases and J dropped 4; count of bases not matched to a gene: 7. The CDR3 nucleotides read TGTGCCAGCAGTGTTCCGGGACAGAAGTACGAGCAGTACTTC. Protein sequence: CASSVPGQKYEQYF.

This clonotype appeared many times. The chain recombines TRBV28 with TRBJ2-2; D unresolved. Between the trimmed V and J ends, which lost 5 bases and 0 bases, there was a span of 10 bases. The CDR3 consists of 15 residues. The germline CDR1 and CDR2 sequences are MDHEN and SYDVKM. In nucleotides, the CDR3 is TGTGCCAGCAGTAAATTTTACACGAACACCGGGGAGCTGTTTTTT. Protein sequence: CASSKFYTNTGELFF.

This clonotype counts as medium-sized (0.01 to 0.1%). This chain connects TRBV5-1 to TRBJ2-7, with 12 bases matching TRBD2. Germline lookup yields CDR1 SGHRS and CDR2 YFSETQ. V was clipped by 4 bases and J by 4 bases; unmatched bases: 12. The CDR3 runs to 17 residues. The CDR3: CASSPGQGTSGFYEQYF. CDR3 bases: TGCGCCAGCAGCCCGGGACAGGGGACTAGCGGGTTTTACGAGCAGTACTTC.

This clonotype is classed as medium-sized. In DNA form, the CDR3 reads TGTGCCAGCAGCCAGCTTAGACTGGAATACGAGCAGTACTTC. It yields the protein CASSQLRLEYEQYF. V usage is TRBV6-5 and J usage is TRBJ2-7; no definite D call. Germline V gene data show CDR1 as MNHEY and CDR2 as SVGAGI. V was pared by 6 bases and J by 4 bases, with 16 bases between. CDR3 length: 14 residues.

J is TRBJ2-5 and V is TRBV29-1; D call uncertain. Germline V gene sequence: CDR1 SQVTM, CDR2 ANQGSEA. The length of the CDR3 is 10 residues. Trimming removed 6 bases from V and 13 bases from J, with 15 bases in between. Written as DNA, the CDR3 is TGCAGCGTCCGGATAGAGGCCCGGTACTTC. As protein: CSVRIEARYF. Full variable domain (outside the CDR3, taken from reference TRBV29-1 and TRBJ2-5): SAVISQKPSRDICQRGTSLTIQCQVDSQVTMMFWYRQQPGQSLTLIATANQGSEATYESGFVIDKFPISRPNLTFSTLTVSNMSPEDSSIYLCSVRIEARYFGPGTRLLVL.

This clonotype is medium-sized in the sample. The rearrangement joins TRBV29-1 to TRBJ1-5, with 9 bases aligning to TRBD1. V was clipped by 6 bases and J by 6 bases; unmatched bases: 6. Germline CDR1 and CDR2: SQVTM and ANQGSEA. The CDR3 covers 13 residues. Here the CDR3 DNA reads TGCAGCGTCGGGACAGGGCGAGGTCAGCCCCAGCATTTT. Translation gives CSVGTGRGQPQHF.

This clonotype was counted at least ten times. The chain carries TRBV7-2 and TRBJ2-5; D is unresolved. The germline V gene has CDR1 SGHTA and CDR2 FQGNSA. V was pared by 6 bases and J by 7 bases, with 9 bases between. The CDR3 is made up of 11 amino acids. The CDR3 DNA reads as TGTGCCAGCAGTTTAACTCCGACCCAGTACTTC. Translation: CASSLTPTQYF. The full variable domain, rest sourced from reference TRBV7-2 and TRBJ2-5, is GAGVSQSPSNKVTEKGKDVELRCDPISGHTALYWYRQSLGQGLEFLIYFQGNSAPDKSGLPSDRFSAERTGGSVSTLTIQRTQQEDSAVYLCASSLTPTQYFGPGTRLLVL.

In DNA form, the CDR3 reads TGCGCCAGCAGCCATCCCCTTGGGGGTGCGGCCAAAAACATTCAGTACTTC. It is translated as CASSHPLGGAAKNIQYF. The V call is TRBV4-1, the J call TRBJ2-4; D might be TRBD1 or TRBD2, each matching 5 bases. V gave up 3 bases and J gave up 1 base, with 16 bases separating them. This CDR3 region has 17 residues. CDR1 is MGHRA, CDR2 YSYEKL, per germline.

Sample share makes this clonotype medium-sized. V usage is TRBV5-1 and J usage is TRBJ2-6; D remains unclear. This CDR3 comprises 13 residues. The germline gives CDR1 SGHRS, CDR2 YFSETQ. The V gene lost 4 bases and the J gene lost 1 base, with 3 bases spanning the gap. The CDR3 spells CASSISGANVLTF. In nucleotides, the CDR3 is TGCGCCAGCAGCATATCTGGGGCCAACGTCCTGACTTTC.

This clonotype appeared many times. The V gene is TRBV11-2, the J gene TRBJ2-7, with D perhaps matching TRBD2 (6 bases). CDR1 and CDR2 (germline): SGHAT, FQNNGV. The CDR3 consists of 16 residues. V lost 1 base and J 2 bases, leaving 15 bases between the germline ends. The CDR3, as DNA: TGTGCCAGCAGCTTAGGCTCGGCGGGACCGACCTACGAGCAGTACTTC. This gives the protein CASSLGSAGPTYEQYF.

V is TRBV30 and J is TRBJ2-7; 12 bases fit TRBD2. Germline V gene sequence: CDR1 GTSNPN, CDR2 SVGIG (reference sequence). This CDR3 contains 15 residues. V lost 1 base and J lost 2; bases outside the gene matches: 3. The CDR3 DNA sequence: TGTGCCTGGAGTGCCACTAGCGGGGGGCCCTACGAGCAGTACTTC. The encoded protein is CAWSATSGGPYEQYF.

This clonotype was seen repeatedly, ten times or more. The chain couples TRBV7-9 to TRBJ2-3; the match to TRBD2 covers 9 bases. Losses at the gene ends were 5 bases for V and 4 bases for J; bases not matched to a gene: 10. The CDR3 is 16 residues long. From germline, CDR1 is SEHNR and CDR2 FQNEAQ (reference sequence). This chain's CDR3 is CASSPRAGGKPDTQYF. The CDR3, as DNA: TGTGCCAGCAGCCCGCGAGCGGGGGGAAAACCAGATACGCAGTATTTT.

On this clonotype: A read error is likely, as this CDR3 ends without the conserved phenylalanine or tryptophan. V usage is TRBV6-5 and J usage is TRBJ1-2, with D possibly being TRBD1 (6 bases). CDR3 length equals 13 residues. Germline V gene data show CDR1 as MNHEY and CDR2 as SVGAGI. V was trimmed by 6 bases and J by 4 bases, leaving 12 bases between them. DNA for the CDR3: TGTGCCAGCAGCCAAGACAGGATCTATGGCTACACCTCC. Residues: CASSQDRIYGYTS.

The chain is built from TRBV18 and TRBJ2-7; D is unclear. In germline, CDR1 is KGHSH, CDR2 LQKENI. Deletions cut 0 bases from V and 2 bases from J, with 5 bases between. The CDR3 runs to 13 residues. In DNA, the CDR3 is TGTGCCAGCTCACCACCCGCCGCCTACGAGCAGTACTTC. Amino acid sequence: CASSPPAAYEQYF.

This sequence joins TRBV30 and TRBJ2-3; 11 bases are a match to TRBD1. CDR1 GTSNPN and CDR2 SVGIG come from the germline V gene (reference sequence). The CDR3 consists of 15 residues. Trimming took 3 bases from V and 3 from J; bases not matched to a gene: 5. The chain's CDR3 is CAWRTGQGATDTQYF. The CDR3 nucleotides are TGTGCCTGGAGGACCGGACAGGGGGCAACAGATACGCAGTATTTT.

This clonotype was seen a single time. CDR3 coding DNA: TGCGCCAGCAGCCAAGGAGGAATTGGGGGGCCATACGCGAACACCGGGGAGCTGTTTTTT. It is translated as CASSQGGIGGPYANTGELFF. The rearrangement joins TRBV4-1 to TRBJ2-2, with D perhaps given as TRBD1 or TRBD2 (6 bases each). The V end lost 1 base, the J end lost 0 bases, and 21 bases lay between the germline ends. Germline assignment: CDR1 MGHRA and CDR2 YSYEKL. The CDR3 runs 20 residues.

The chain carries TRBV12-3 or TRBV12-4 and TRBJ2-5; D gene unclear. CDR3 size: 17 residues. Trimming took 0 bases from V and 1 from J, leaving 15 bases between them. The CDR3 is CASSLAVSPQFQETQYF. CDR3 bases: TGTGCCAGCAGTTTAGCGGTAAGCCCGCAGTTCCAAGAGACCCAGTACTTC.

This clonotype is classed as medium-sized. V is TRBV5-1 and J is TRBJ2-1, with D possibly matching TRBD2 (6 bases). Trimming left V 4 bases short and J 6 bases short, with 14 bases between. Germline loops: CDR1 SGHRS, CDR2 YFSETQ. CDR3 size: 14 residues. The CDR3 nucleotides read TGCGCCAGCAGCGCCTCATGGGGGGTCAATGAGCAGTTCTTC. Translated: CASSASWGVNEQFF.

The genes are TRBV3-1 and TRBJ2-3; D possibly matches TRBD1 or TRBD2 (5 bases each). Germline loops: CDR1 LGHDT, CDR2 YNNKEL (reference sequence). The ends were cut back, 4 bases at V and 6 bases at J, with 14 bases in the middle. This CDR3 has 14 residues. This CDR3 reads CASSRTGAMDTQYF. Written as DNA, the CDR3 is TGTGCCAGCAGCCGAACCGGGGCAATGGATACGCAGTATTTT.

This clonotype counts as medium-sized. The rearrangement joins TRBV9 to TRBJ2-7; D is perhaps TRBD2 (5 bases). This CDR3 has 12 residues. V gave up 0 bases and J gave up 7 bases, with 8 bases separating them. CDR1 SGDLS and CDR2 YYNGEE come from the germline V gene. CDR3 protein: CASSVEPGEQYF. DNA of the CDR3: TGTGCCAGCAGCGTAGAGCCGGGGGAGCAGTACTTC.

This clonotype was found many times. The chain recombines TRBV7-2 with TRBJ2-7; no clear D gene. The V gene's germline CDR1 is SGHTA and CDR2 FQGNSA. Trimming took 4 bases from V and 7 from J, leaving 11 bases between them. CDR3 size: 12 residues. CDR3 amino acids: CASSWVGREQYF. CDR3 DNA sequence: TGTGCCAGCAGCTGGGTCGGCAGAGAGCAGTACTTC.